The entry that follows covers one TCR beta chain sequence. These data belong to a study of blood T cell repertoires in COVID-19. At the level of the study: Whether acute or convalescent, the COVID-19 samples came from the United States, Italy and Spain. Sources were T cells, B-cell-depleted T cells, or PBMCs; the material itself was cDNA or gDNA.

As processed by the authors: Nucleated cell number was recorded as an estimate derived from reference gene primer amplification. Profiling relied on immunoSEQ multiplex PCR, and the TCRdb table lists in-frame clones only, not all of them. V, J and clone size derive from that table, while D and trimming were established from the DNA sequence. The repertoire consists of about 150,000 clones, with about 89% occurring once and the leading ten covering around 6.1%. The CDR3 length is 16 residues. Trimming removed 2 bases at V and 0 bases at J, with 11 bases between. Germline V gives CDR1 MDHEN, CDR2 SYDVKM.

This chain joins TRBV28 and TRBJ1-3; D may be TRBD1 (6 bases). Sequenced material: peripheral blood. The receptor was isolated from a man older than 75 with acute or convalescent COVID-19. CDR3 sequence reads: CASSLGGHLSGNTIYF. The DNA of the CDR3 is TGTGCCAGCAGTTTAGGGGGACATCTCTCTGGAAACACCATATATTTT.